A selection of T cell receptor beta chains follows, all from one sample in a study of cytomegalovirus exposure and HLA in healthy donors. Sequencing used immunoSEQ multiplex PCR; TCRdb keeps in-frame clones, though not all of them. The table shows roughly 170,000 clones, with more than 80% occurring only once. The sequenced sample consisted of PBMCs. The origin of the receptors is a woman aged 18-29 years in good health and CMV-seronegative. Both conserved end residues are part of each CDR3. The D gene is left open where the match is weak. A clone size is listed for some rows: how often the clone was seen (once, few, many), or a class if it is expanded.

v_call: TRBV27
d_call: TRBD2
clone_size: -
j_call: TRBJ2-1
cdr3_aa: CASSFRLAGGRNEQFF
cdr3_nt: TGTGCCAGCAGTTTCCGACTAGCGGGAGGCCGCAATGAGCAGTTCTTC

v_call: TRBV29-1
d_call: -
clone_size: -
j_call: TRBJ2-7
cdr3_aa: CSVSLGHVSYEQYF
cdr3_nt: TGCAGCGTTTCCCTCGGACACGTCTCCTACGAGCAGTACTTC

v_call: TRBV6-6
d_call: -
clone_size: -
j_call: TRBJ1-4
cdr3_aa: CASSHREGVGEKLFF
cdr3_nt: TGTGCCAGCAGCCACAGGGAGGGGGTTGGGGAAAAACTGTTTTTT

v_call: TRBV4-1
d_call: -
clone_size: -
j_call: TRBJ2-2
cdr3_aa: CASSQWTARAGELFF
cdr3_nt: TGCGCCAGCAGCCAATGGACGGCGAGGGCCGGGGAGCTGTTTTTT

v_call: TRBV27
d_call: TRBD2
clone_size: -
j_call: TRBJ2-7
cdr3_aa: CASSSFLAALGTYEQYF
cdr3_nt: TGTGCCAGCAGTAGCTTTCTAGCGGCCCTCGGGACCTACGAGCAGTACTTC

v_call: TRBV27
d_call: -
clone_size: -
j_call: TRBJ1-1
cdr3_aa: CASGRGRGTEAFF
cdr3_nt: TGTGCCAGCGGACGAGGCCGGGGCACTGAAGCTTTCTTT

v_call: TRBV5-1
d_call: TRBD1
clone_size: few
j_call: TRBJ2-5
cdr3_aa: CASSLGDRDQETQYF
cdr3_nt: TGCGCCAGCAGCTTGGGGGACAGAGATCAAGAGACCCAGTACTTC

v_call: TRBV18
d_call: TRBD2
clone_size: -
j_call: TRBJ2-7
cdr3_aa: CASSWGREVSYEQYF
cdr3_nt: TGTGCCAGCTCCTGGGGACGGGAGGTTTCCTACGAGCAGTACTTC

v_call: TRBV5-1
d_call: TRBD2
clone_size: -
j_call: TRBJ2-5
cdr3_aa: CASSVRTSGLQETQYF
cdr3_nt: TGCGCCAGCAGCGTTAGGACTAGCGGCCTCCAAGAGACCCAGTACTTC

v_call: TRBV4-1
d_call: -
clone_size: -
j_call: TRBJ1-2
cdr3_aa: CASSQVSPPGVGGYTF
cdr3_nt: TGCGCCAGCAGCCAAGTCAGCCCCCCGGGAGTGGGTGGCTACACCTTC

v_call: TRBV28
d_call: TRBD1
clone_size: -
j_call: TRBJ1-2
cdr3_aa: CASRGQGGIYGYTF
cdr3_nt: TGTGCCAGCAGGGGACAGGGAGGAATCTATGGCTACACCTTC

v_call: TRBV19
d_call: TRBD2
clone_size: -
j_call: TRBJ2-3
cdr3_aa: CASKEGKGLGFDTQYF
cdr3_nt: TGTGCCAGTAAGGAAGGGAAGGGACTAGGTTTCGATACGCAGTATTTT

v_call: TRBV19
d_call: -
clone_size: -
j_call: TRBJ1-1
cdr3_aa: CASHYRGGGHPTEAFF
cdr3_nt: TGTGCCAGCCATTATAGGGGCGGGGGACACCCTACTGAAGCTTTCTTT

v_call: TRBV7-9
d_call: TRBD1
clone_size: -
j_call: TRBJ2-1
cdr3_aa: CASSSLTGGDGLGEQFF
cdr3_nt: TGTGCCAGCAGCTCTCTGACAGGGGGCGACGGACTAGGTGAGCAGTTCTTC

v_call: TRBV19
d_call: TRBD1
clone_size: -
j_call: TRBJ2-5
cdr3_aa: CASSPRTGVETQYF
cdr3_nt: TGTGCCAGTAGTCCTCGGACAGGGGTAGAGACCCAGTACTTC

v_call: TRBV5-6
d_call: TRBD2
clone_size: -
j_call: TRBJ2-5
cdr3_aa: CASSPEGTSFEETQYF
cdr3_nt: TGTGCCAGCAGCCCAGAGGGGACTAGCTTTGAAGAGACCCAGTACTTC

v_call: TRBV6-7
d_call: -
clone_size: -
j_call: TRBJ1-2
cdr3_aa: CASSWRSVGGSGYTF
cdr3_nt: TGTGCCAGCAGTTGGCGGAGTGTGGGAGGATCTGGCTACACCTTC

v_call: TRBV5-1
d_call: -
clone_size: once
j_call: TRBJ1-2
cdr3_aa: CASSLAQNLGAYGYTF
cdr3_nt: TGCGCCAGCAGCTTGGCCCAGAACCTCGGAGCCTATGGCTACACCTTC

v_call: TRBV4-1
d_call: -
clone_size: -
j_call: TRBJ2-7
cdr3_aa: CASSQGGRGEQYF
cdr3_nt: TGCGCCAGCAGCCAAGGGGGAAGGGGCGAGCAGTACTTC

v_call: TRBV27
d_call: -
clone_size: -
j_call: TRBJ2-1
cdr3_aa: CASSSLYNEQFF
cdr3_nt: TGTGCCAGCAGCTCCCTCTACAATGAGCAGTTCTTC

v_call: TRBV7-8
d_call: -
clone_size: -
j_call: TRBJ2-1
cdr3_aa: CASSLGFTGYVYNEQFF
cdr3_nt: TGTGCCAGCAGCTTAGGATTTACAGGGTATGTTTACAATGAGCAGTTCTTC

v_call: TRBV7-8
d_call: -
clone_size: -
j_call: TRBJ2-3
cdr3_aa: CASSLVSGEYWDTQYF
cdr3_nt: TGTGCCAGCAGCTTAGTCTCTGGAGAATATTGGGATACGCAGTATTTT

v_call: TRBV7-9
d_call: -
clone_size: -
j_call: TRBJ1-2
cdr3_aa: CASSLEGNSNYGYTF
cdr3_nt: TGTGCCAGCAGCTTAGAGGGGAACTCTAACTATGGCTACACCTTC

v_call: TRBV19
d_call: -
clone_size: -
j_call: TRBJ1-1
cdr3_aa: CASSNLRGNLRGGTEAFF
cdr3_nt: TGTGCCAGTAGTAATCTCCGGGGGAACCTCCGGGGGGGCACTGAAGCTTTCTTT

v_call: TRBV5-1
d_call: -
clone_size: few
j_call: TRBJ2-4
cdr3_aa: CASSLGGGGENIQYF
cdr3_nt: TGCGCCAGCAGCTTGGGAGGGGGCGGGGAAAACATTCAGTACTTC

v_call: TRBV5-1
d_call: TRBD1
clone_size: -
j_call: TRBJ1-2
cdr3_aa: CASSLVAGGRLYGYTF
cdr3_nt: TGCGCCAGCAGCTTGGTGGCAGGGGGGCGTCTCTATGGCTACACCTTC

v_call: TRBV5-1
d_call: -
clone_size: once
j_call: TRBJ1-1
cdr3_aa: CASSFTGTSTEAFF
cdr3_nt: TGCGCCAGCAGCTTTACAGGTACTTCCACTGAAGCTTTCTTT

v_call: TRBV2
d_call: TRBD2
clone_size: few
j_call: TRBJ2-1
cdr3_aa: CASREPWTSGSLRQFF
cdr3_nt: TGTGCCAGCAGGGAGCCCTGGACTAGCGGGAGTTTGCGGCAGTTCTTC

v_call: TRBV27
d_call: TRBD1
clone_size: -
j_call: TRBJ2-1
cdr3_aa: CASSSGQGKINEQFF
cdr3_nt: TGTGCCAGCAGTTCTGGACAGGGGAAGATCAATGAGCAGTTCTTC